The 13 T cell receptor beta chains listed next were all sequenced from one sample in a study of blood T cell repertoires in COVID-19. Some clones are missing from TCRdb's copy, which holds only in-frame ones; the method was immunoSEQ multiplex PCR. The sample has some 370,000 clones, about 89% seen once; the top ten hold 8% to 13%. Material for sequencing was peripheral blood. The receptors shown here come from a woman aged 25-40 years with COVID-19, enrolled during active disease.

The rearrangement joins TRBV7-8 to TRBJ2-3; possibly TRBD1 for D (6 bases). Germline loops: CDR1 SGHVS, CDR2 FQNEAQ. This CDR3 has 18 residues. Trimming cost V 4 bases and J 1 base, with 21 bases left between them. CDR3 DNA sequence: TGTGCCAGCAGCTCCAGGCGGACAGTCCCAGGGGGCACAGATACGCAGTATTTT. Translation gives CASSSRRTVPGGTDTQYF.

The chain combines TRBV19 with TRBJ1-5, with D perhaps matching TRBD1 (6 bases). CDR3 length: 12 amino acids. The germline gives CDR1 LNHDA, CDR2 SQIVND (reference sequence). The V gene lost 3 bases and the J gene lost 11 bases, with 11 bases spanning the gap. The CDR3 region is CASSIRDTAQHF. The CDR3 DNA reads TGTGCCAGTAGTATCCGGGACACGGCCCAGCATTTT.

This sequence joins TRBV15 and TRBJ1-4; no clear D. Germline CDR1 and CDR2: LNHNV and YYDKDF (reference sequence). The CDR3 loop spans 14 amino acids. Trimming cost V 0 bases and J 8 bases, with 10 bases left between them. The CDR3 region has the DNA TGTGCCACCAGCAGAGATCTTCAGACAGAAAAACTGTTTTTT. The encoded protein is CATSRDLQTEKLFF.

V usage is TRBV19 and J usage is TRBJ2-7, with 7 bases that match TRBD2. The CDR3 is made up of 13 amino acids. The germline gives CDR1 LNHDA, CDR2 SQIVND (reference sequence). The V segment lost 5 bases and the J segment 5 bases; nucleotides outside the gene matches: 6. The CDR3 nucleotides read TGTGCCAGTAGTTCGCGAAGCGGGGACGAGCAGTACTTC. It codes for CASSSRSGDEQYF.

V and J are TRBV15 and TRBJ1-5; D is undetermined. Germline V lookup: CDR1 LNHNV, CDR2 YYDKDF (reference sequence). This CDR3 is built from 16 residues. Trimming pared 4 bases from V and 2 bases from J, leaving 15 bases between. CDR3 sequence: CATSMTRGEGNQPQHF. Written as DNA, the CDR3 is TGTGCCACCAGCATGACCCGTGGGGAGGGCAATCAGCCCCAGCATTTT.

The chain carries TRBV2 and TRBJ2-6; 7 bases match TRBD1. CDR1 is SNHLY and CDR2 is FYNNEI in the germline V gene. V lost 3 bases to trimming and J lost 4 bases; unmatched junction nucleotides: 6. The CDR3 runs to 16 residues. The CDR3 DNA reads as TGTGCCAGCAGTGAGGACAGGACTGTCGGGGCCAACGTCCTGACTTTC. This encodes CASSEDRTVGANVLTF.

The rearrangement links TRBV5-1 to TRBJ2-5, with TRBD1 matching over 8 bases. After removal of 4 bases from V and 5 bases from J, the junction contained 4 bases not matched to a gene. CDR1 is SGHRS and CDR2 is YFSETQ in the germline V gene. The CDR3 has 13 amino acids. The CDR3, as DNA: TGCGCCAGCAGCCCGGGACAGGAGGAGACCCAGTACTTC. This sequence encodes CASSPGQEETQYF.

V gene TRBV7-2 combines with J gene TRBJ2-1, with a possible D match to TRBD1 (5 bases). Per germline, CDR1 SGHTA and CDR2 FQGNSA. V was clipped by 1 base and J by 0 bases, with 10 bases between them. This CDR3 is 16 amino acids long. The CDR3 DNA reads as TGTGCCAGCAGCTTAGGAGTAGGGGCCTCCTACAATGAGCAGTTCTTC. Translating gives CASSLGVGASYNEQFF.

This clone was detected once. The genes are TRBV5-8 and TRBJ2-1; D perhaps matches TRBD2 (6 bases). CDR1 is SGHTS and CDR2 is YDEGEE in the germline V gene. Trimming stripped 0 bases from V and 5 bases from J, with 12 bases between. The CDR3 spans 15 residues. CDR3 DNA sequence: TGTGCCAGCAGCTTGGTGGGACTGGTAAACAATGAGCAGTTCTTC. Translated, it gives CASSLVGLVNNEQFF.

This CDR3 reads CASSLGGPQGGEQYF. The DNA of the CDR3 is TGTGCCAGCAGTTTGGGAGGGCCCCAGGGTGGCGAGCAGTACTTC. The chain carries TRBV27 and TRBJ2-7, with 7 bases matching TRBD2. CDR3 length: 15 residues. Germline loops: CDR1 MNHEY, CDR2 SMNVEV (reference sequence). The V gene end was trimmed by 3 bases and the J gene end by 6 bases; junction bases not matched to a gene: 11.

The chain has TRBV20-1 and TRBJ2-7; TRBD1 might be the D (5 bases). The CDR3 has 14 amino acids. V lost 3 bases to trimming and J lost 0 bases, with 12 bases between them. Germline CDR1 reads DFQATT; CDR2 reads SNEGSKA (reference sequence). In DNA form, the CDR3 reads TGCAGTGCTAGTGGTGGGGCTAGCTCCTACGAGCAGTACTTC. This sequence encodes CSASGGASSYEQYF.

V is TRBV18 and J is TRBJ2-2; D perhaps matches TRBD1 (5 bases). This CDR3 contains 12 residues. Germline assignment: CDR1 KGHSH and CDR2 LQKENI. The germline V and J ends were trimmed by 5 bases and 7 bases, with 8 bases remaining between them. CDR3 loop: CASSSTGGELFF. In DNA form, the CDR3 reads TGTGCCAGCTCATCTACAGGCGGGGAGCTGTTTTTT.

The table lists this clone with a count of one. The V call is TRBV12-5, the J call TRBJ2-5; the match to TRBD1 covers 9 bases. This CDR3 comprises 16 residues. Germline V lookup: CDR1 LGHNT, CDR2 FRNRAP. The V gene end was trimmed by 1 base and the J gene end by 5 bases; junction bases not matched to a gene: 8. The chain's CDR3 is CASGLAGTGLRETQYF. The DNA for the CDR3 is TGTGCTAGTGGTTTGGCCGGGACAGGGCTAAGGGAGACCCAGTACTTC.